This T cell receptor beta chain was sequenced in a study of blood T cell repertoires in COVID-19. Study-wide context: PBMCs, B-cell-depleted T cells, or T cells were the source of the cDNA or gDNA that made up the material.

Measured with immunoSEQ multiplex PCR; TCRdb has only the in-frame clones, and not every one. The table shows approximately 220,000 clones, with approximately 83% occurring only once. Germline V gene data show CDR1 as LGHNA and CDR2 as YSLEER. The ends lost 0 bases at V and 5 bases at J; junction bases unmatched: 4. The CDR3 totals 15 residues. The gene calls are TRBV4-3 and TRBJ1-5; TRBD1 matches at 7 bases. The source of this sequence is a woman in her 40s with active or convalescent COVID-19. The material sequenced was peripheral blood. CDR3 nucleotide sequence: TGCGCCAGCAGCCAAGATCAGGGGGATTATCAGCCCCAGCATTTT. It encodes CASSQDQGDYQPQHF.